The T cell receptor (beta chain) under discussion was sequenced for a study of tissue T cells after allogeneic stem cell transplantation. The CDR3 loop spans 16 amino acids. With V trimmed by 2 bases and J by 4 bases, 6 bases remained unmatched. Per germline, CDR1 SGHLS and CDR2 HYDKME. General study findings and limits: Shared clones across patients were few; motif clustering revealed tissue-specific shared signatures.

As regards this clone: The antigen remains undetermined. The genes are named according to mouse. The CDR3 goes on 1 residue after the read ends, and that part is filled in from the germline J gene.

Clones were read by immunoSEQ multiplex PCR, and TCRdb kept only the in-frame ones, dropping some. Of roughly 530 clones in the sample, 40% to 55% were seen once. Time point denoted: mouse harvest day 14 after allogeneic transplant. The graft held 10^6 splenic CD5+ T cells and 10^7 T-cell-depleted bone marrow cells. The chain carries TRBV12-2 and TRBJ2-2, with 10 bases fitting TRBD2. Sequencing used blood. The receptor was isolated from a female BALB/c mouse given C57BL/6 T cells with graft-versus-host disease after an allogeneic hematopoietic cell transplant. Partial CDR3 DNA: TGTGCCAGCTCTCGCCTGGGGGGGCGCGGCACCGGGCAGCTCTAC. Translation: CASSRLGGRGTGQLY. The whole CDR3 sequence reads CASSRLGGRGTGQLYF.